The sequence of this T cell receptor beta chain was determined in a study of blood T cell repertoires in COVID-19. The repertoire was sequenced with immunoSEQ multiplex PCR; TCRdb's copy has only in-frame clones and lacks some. There are around 300,000 clones in the sample; approximately 86% occur only once, and about an eighth lies in the top ten. Germline V gene data show CDR1 as MNHEY and CDR2 as SVGEGT. V lost 4 bases and J lost 2; bases outside the gene matches: 4. This CDR3 contains 14 residues. This clonotype was sampled from a woman in her seventies with COVID-19, enrolled during active disease. V usage is TRBV6-2 or TRBV6-3 and J usage is TRBJ1-2; 7 nucleotides align to TRBD1. The material sequenced was peripheral blood. CDR3 protein: CASSLQTGNYGYTF. CDR3 bases: TGTGCCAGCAGTTTACAGACAGGGAACTATGGCTACACCTTC.